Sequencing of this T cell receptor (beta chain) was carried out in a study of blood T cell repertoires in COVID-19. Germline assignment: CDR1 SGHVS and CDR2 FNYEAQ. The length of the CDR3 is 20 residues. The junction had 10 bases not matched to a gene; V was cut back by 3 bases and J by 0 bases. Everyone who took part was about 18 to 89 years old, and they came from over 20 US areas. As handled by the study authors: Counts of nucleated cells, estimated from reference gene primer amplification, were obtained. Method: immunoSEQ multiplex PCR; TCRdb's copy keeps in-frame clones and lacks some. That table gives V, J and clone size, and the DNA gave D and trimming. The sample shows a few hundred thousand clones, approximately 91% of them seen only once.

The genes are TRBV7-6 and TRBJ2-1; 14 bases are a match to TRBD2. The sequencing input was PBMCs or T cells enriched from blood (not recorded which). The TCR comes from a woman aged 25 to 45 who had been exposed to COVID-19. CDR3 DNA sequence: TGTGCCAGCAGCTTCCCCGGGACTAGCGGGAGCCTAAGCTCCTACAATGAGCAGTTCTTC. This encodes CASSFPGTSGSLSSYNEQFF.